This entry lists 9 T cell receptor beta chains sequenced from one sample in a study of cytomegalovirus exposure and HLA in healthy donors. A multiplex PCR was run with 60 Vbeta primers and 13 Jbeta primers. Clones were read by immunoSEQ multiplex PCR, and TCRdb kept only the in-frame ones, dropping some. The sample has around 180,000 clones; about 90% are singletons. Sequencing was performed on PBMCs. The receptors here all came from a girl under three years old in good health and CMV-seronegative.

The V call is TRBV5-1, the J call TRBJ2-7; D is perhaps TRBD1 (6 bases). Germline V CDR1 and CDR2: SGHRS, YFSETQ. V dropped 1 base and J dropped 4 bases, with 15 bases sitting between them. The CDR3 loop spans 15 amino acids. The CDR3: CASSLWAGTTYEQYF. The DNA for the CDR3 is TGCGCCAGCAGCTTGTGGGCTGGGACAACTTACGAGCAGTACTTC.

A note on this clone: A junction boundary mismatches the germline segment, possibly from a read error. The chain couples TRBV7-7 to TRBJ2-5, with D possibly matching TRBD2 (5 bases). The germline V gene encodes CDR1 SSHAT and CDR2 FNYEAQ (reference sequence). The CDR3 is 13 residues long. CDR3 coding DNA: TGTGCTAGCAGCTTAACGGGAATGGAGACCCAGTACTTC. This encodes CASSLTGMETQYF.

Note on this clone: In the same sample, other DNA sequences code for this CDR3. The chain employs TRBV5-1 and TRBJ2-5; D not certain. Trimming left V 1 base short and J 3 bases short, with 4 bases between. This CDR3 region has 12 residues. In germline, CDR1 is SGHRS, CDR2 YFSETQ. In DNA form, the CDR3 reads TGCGCCAGCAGCTTGCCGGAAGAGACCCAGTACTTC. Its protein product is CASSLPEETQYF.

This clone was recorded a few times. The rearrangement links TRBV6-5 to TRBJ1-4; a possible D gene is TRBD1 (6 bases). The CDR3 covers 14 residues. Germline loops: CDR1 MNHEY, CDR2 SVGAGI. Trimming shortened V by 2 bases and J by 8 bases, and 12 bases separated the two germline ends. The CDR3 region is CASSYVRDIEKLFF. The CDR3 bases are TGTGCCAGCAGTTACGTTCGGGACATAGAAAAACTGTTTTTT.

The J gene is TRBJ2-3, the V gene TRBV6-1; the match to TRBD2 covers 7 bases. CDR1 MNHNS and CDR2 SASEGT come from the germline V gene. The CDR3 loop spans 15 amino acids. The trim removed 6 bases at V and 3 bases at J, leaving 9 bases unmatched. The CDR3 sequence is CASRSGGGLTDTQYF. CDR3 bases: TGTGCCAGCAGATCAGGCGGGGGATTGACAGATACGCAGTATTTT.

About this clone: Other DNA sequences in this specimen translate into the identical CDR3. The chain carries TRBV7-2 and TRBJ2-1; TRBD2 agrees at 12 bases. CDR3 length equals 15 residues. From germline, CDR1 is SGHTA and CDR2 FQGNSA. J gave up 10 bases and V 5 bases, and 9 bases lay outside the gene matches. CDR3 coding DNA: TGTGCCAGCAGCCTACTACTAGCGGGGGGAAACGAGCAGTTCTTC. Encoded protein: CASSLLLAGGNEQFF.

This chain joins TRBV2 and TRBJ2-5; D unclear. Trimming removed 7 bases at V and 2 bases at J, with 20 bases between. CDR1 is SNHLY and CDR2 is FYNNEI in the germline V gene. This CDR3 contains 16 residues. The CDR3, as DNA: TGTGCCAGCAAATTAAGGCAGGCGACCTCTCAAGAGACCCAGTACTTC. As protein: CASKLRQATSQETQYF.

V and J are TRBV18 and TRBJ1-1; no clear D gene. V lost 3 bases and J lost 1, with 9 bases in between. The CDR3 has 14 residues. Germline V gene sequence: CDR1 KGHSH, CDR2 LQKENI. The CDR3 nucleotides are TGTGCCAGCTCACCGAGTCTCACGAACACTGAAGCTTTCTTT. This encodes CASSPSLTNTEAFF.

The sample holds one count of this clone. The chain joins TRBV30 to TRBJ2-7; 7 bases are shared with TRBD1. With 1 base clipped from V and 2 bases from J, the junction kept 8 bases outside the gene matches. The CDR3 has 15 amino acids. In germline, CDR1 is GTSNPN, CDR2 SVGIG (reference sequence). For the CDR3, the DNA is TGTGCCTGGAGTGAGGAAAGGACAGGACCCTACGAGCAGTACTTC. Its protein product is CAWSEERTGPYEQYF. Full variable domain (rest looked up from reference TRBV30 and TRBJ2-7): SQTIHQWPATLVQPVGSPLSLECTVEGTSNPNLYWYRQAAGRGLQLLFYSVGIGQISSEVPQNLSASRPQDRQFILSSKKLLLSDSGFYLCAWSEERTGPYEQYFGPGTRLTVT.